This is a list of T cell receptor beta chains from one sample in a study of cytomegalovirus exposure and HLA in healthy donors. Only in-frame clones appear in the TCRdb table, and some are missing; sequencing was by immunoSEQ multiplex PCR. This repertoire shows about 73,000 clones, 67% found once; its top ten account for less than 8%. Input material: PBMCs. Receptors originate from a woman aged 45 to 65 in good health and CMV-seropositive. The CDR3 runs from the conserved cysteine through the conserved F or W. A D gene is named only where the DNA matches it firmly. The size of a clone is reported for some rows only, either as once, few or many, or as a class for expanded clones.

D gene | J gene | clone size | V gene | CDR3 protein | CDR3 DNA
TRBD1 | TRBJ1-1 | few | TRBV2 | CASLVDRDTEAFF | TGTGCCAGCTTAGTAGACAGGGACACTGAAGCTTTCTTT
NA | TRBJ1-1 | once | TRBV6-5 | CASTGGTEAFF | TGTGCCAGCACGGGGGGGACTGAAGCTTTCTTT
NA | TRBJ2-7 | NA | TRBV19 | CASGPGVSYEQYF | TGTGCCAGCGGTCCAGGTGTCTCCTACGAGCAGTACTTC
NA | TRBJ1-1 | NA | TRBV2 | CASTGGPRAFF | TGTGCCAGCACCGGAGGGCCTCGAGCTTTCTTT
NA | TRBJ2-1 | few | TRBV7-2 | CASSFFRNEQFF | TGTGCCAGCAGCTTTTTCAGAAATGAGCAGTTCTTC
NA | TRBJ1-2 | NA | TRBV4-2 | CASSQAQYGADTF | TGTGCCAGCAGCCAAGCTCAGTATGGGGCGGACACCTTC
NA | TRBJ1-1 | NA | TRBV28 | CASSPRGIHTEAFF | TGTGCCAGCAGTCCCCGGGGTATTCACACTGAAGCTTTCTTT
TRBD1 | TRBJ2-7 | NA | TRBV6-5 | CASSFGTGGYEQYF | TGTGCCAGCAGTTTCGGGACAGGAGGCTACGAGCAGTACTTC
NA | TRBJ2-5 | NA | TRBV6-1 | CTIIRDNAGETQYF | TGTACCATAATTAGAGACAACGCGGGGGAGACCCAGTACTTC
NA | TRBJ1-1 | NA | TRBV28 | CASSAHSKAFF | TGTGCCAGCAGTGCGCACAGTAAAGCTTTCTTT
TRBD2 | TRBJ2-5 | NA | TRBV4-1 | CASSQVGSGTQETQYF | TGCGCCAGCAGCCAAGTCGGTAGCGGGACCCAAGAGACCCAGTACTTC
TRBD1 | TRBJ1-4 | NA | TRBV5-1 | CASSQGTGAMRRGEKLFF | TGCGCCAGCAGCCAAGGGACAGGGGCCATGAGAAGAGGAGAAAAACTGTTTTTT
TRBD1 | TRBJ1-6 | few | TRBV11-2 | CASSPRTGGDSPLHF | TGTGCCAGCAGCCCACGGACAGGGGGCGATTCACCCCTCCACTTT
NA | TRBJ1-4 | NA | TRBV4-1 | CASSQGRGHPNFEKLFF | TGCGCCAGCAGCCAAGGCAGGGGACACCCGAATTTTGAAAAACTGTTTTTT
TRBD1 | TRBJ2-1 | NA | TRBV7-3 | CASSPQTGYNEQFF | TGTGCCAGCAGCCCCCAGACAGGGTACAATGAGCAGTTCTTC
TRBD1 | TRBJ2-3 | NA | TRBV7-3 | CASSGLTGSAQYF | TGTGCCAGCAGCGGTTTGACAGGGTCTGCGCAGTATTTT
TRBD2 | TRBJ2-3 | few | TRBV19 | CASSIRLASPDTQYF | TGTGCCAGTAGTATAAGACTAGCGTCCCCAGATACGCAGTATTTT
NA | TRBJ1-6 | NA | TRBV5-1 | CASSLAGFSPLHF | TGCGCCAGCAGCTTGGCAGGGTTTTCACCCCTCCACTTT
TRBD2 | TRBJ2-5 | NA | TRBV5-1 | CASRGGLQETQYF | TGCGCCAGCAGGGGGGGACTACAAGAGACCCAGTACTTC
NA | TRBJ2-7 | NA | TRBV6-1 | CASSGRQSGSYEQYF | TGTGCCAGCAGTGGTCGACAGAGCGGGTCCTACGAGCAGTACTTC
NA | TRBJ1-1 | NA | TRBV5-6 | CASSRGRLGRLNTEAFF | TGTGCCAGCAGCCGAGGGCGATTGGGAAGGTTGAACACTGAAGCTTTCTTT
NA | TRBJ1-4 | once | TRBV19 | CASSIQASTNEKLFF | TGTGCCAGTAGTATCCAGGCGTCAACTAATGAAAAACTGTTTTTT
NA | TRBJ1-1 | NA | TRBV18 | CASSSPEGMNTEAFF | TGTGCCAGCTCATCACCGGAGGGTATGAACACTGAAGCTTTCTTT
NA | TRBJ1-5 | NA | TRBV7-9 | CASSLGEGGNQPQHF | TGTGCCAGCAGCTTAGGGGAGGGCGGGAATCAGCCCCAGCATTTT
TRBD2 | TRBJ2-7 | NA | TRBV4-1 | CASSQTSGGSYEQYF | TGCGCCAGCAGCCAAACTAGCGGGGGGAGCTACGAGCAGTACTTC
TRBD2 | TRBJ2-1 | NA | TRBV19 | CASSMDLLAGVYNEQFF | TGTGCCAGTAGTATGGATTTACTAGCGGGGGTCTACAATGAGCAGTTCTTC
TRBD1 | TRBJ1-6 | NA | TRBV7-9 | CASSTTGGPDSPLHF | TGTGCCAGCAGCACTACAGGGGGCCCGGATTCACCCCTCCACTTT
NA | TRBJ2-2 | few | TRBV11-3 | CASSLIQQSGELFF | TGTGCCAGCAGCTTAATCCAACAATCTGGGGAGCTGTTTTTT
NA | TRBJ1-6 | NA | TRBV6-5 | CASQEGPYNSPLHF | TGTGCCAGCCAGGAGGGGCCCTATAATTCACCCCTCCACTTT
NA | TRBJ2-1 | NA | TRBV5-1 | CASSLPHRDTVGNEQFF | TGCGCCAGCAGCTTGCCTCACCGGGACACCGTCGGGAATGAGCAGTTCTTC
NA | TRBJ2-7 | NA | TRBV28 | CASSLPHRAYEQYF | TGTGCCAGCAGTTTGCCACACAGGGCCTACGAGCAGTACTTC
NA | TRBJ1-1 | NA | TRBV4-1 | CASSQEQGYTEAFF | TGCGCCAGCAGCCAAGAACAGGGATACACTGAAGCTTTCTTT
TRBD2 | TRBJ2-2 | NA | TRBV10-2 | CASSVPGLASRNTGELFF | TGCGCCAGCAGCGTTCCGGGACTAGCGTCTAGGAACACCGGGGAGCTGTTTTTT
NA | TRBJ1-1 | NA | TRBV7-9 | CASSSTGNTEAFF | TGTGCCAGCAGCTCGACAGGGAACACTGAAGCTTTCTTT
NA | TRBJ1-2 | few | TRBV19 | CASSHNFYGYTF | TGTGCCAGTAGTCACAATTTTTATGGCTACACCTTC
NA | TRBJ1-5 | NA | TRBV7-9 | CSSSSATDRNNQPQHF | TGTTCCAGCAGCTCAGCTACTGACAGAAACAATCAGCCCCAGCATTTT
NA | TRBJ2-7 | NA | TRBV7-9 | CASSLRYEQYF | TGTGCCAGCAGCCTCCGTTACGAGCAGTACTTC
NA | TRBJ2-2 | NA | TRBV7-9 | CASSLEAGNTGELFF | TGTGCCAGCAGCTTAGAGGCGGGCAACACCGGGGAGCTGTTTTTT
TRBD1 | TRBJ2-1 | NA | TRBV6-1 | CASSKQGSYNEQFF | TGTGCCAGCAGTAAACAGGGGTCCTACAATGAGCAGTTCTTC
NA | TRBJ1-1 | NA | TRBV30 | CAWSLGGTEAFF | TGTGCCTGGAGTCTAGGGGGCACTGAAGCTTTCTTT
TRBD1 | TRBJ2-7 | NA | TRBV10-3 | CATRPGQGLEQYF | TGTGCCACCCGACCGGGACAGGGTCTCGAGCAGTACTTC
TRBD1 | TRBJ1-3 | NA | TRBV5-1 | CASASGQSGNTIYF | TGCGCCAGCGCCTCGGGACAGTCCGGAAACACCATATATTTT
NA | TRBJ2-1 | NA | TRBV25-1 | CASRRNNEQFF | TGTGCCAGCCGCAGAAACAATGAGCAGTTCTTC
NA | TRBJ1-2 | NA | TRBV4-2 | CASSQADYGYTF | TGTGCCAGCAGCCAAGCCGACTATGGCTACACCTTC
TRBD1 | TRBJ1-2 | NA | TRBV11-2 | CASSRSTGGAYGYTF | TGTGCCAGCAGCAGATCGACAGGGGGCGCCTATGGCTACACCTTC
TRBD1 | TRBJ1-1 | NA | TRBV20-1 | CSHRGSTEAFF | TGCAGTCACAGGGGGAGCACTGAAGCTTTCTTT
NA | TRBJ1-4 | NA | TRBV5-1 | CASSPRTEGVEKLFF | TGCGCCAGCAGCCCCCGGACCGAGGGAGTTGAAAAACTGTTTTTT
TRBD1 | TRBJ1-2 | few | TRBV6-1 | CASSRDRENYGYTF | TGTGCCAGCAGTCGGGACAGAGAAAACTATGGCTACACCTTC
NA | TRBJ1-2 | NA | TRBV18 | CASSLALSRDGVYTF | TGTGCCAGCTCACTCGCCCTTTCCAGGGATGGTGTCTACACCTTC
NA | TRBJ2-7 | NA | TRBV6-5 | CASSLGQRDYEQYF | TGTGCCAGCAGCTTAGGACAGAGAGATTACGAGCAGTACTTC
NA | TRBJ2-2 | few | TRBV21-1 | CASSKGGTPGELFF | TGTGCCAGCAGCAAAGGGGGCACCCCTGGGGAGCTGTTTTTT
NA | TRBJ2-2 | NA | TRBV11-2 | CASASGATMAMDFIGELFF | TGTGCCAGCGCTTCGGGAGCTACCATGGCCATGGACTTTATCGGGGAGCTGTTTTTT
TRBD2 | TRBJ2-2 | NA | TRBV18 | CASSQALAGRNTGELFF | TGTGCCAGCTCACAAGCGCTAGCGGGGAGAAACACCGGGGAGCTGTTTTTT